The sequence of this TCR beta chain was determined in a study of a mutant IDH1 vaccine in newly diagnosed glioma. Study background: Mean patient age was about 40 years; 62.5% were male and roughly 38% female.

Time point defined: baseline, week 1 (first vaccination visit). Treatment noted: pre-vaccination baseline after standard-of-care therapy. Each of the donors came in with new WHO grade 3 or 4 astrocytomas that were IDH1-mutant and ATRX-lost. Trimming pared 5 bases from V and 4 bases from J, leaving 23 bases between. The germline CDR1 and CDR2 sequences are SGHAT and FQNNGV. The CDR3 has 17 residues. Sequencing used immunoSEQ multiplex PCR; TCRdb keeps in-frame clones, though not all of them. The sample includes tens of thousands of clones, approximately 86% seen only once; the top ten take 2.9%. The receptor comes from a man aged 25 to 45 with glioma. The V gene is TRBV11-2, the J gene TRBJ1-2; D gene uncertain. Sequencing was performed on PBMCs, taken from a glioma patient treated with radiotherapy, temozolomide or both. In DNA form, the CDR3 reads TGTGCCAGCAGCCAAGCTCTGCCCCTGGGTCCCCTCTATGGCTACACCTTC. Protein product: CASSQALPLGPLYGYTF.